The entry that follows covers one TCR beta chain sequence. Enrollment of patients from Seattle took place during active infection, with longitudinal follow-up. Germline-derived CDR1 and CDR2 are KGHSH and LQKENI. Trimming cost V 2 bases and J 1 base, with 12 bases left between them. The CDR3 sequence is 15 residues long. These data belong to a study of blood T cell repertoires in COVID-19. The overall study: Sources were T cells, B-cell-depleted T cells, or PBMCs; the material itself was cDNA or gDNA.

Per the original data handling: Estimation of nucleated cell counts was performed using reference gene primer amplification. Produced via immunoSEQ multiplex PCR; TCRdb's table is partial and in-frame only. The V and J calls and the clone size are those of that table, but D and trimming were determined from the DNA. The sample records roughly 210,000 clones, 80% to 90% being singletons. The clonotype comes from a woman aged 80 or older with COVID-19, enrolled during active disease. V gene TRBV18 combines with J gene TRBJ2-7; the D gene is possibly TRBD1 (6 bases). Sequencing used peripheral blood. For the CDR3, the DNA is TGTGCCAGCTCACCATTAAAGGGGGTTTCCTACGAGCAGTACTTC. Translation: CASSPLKGVSYEQYF. The entire variable domain, with the rest obtained from reference TRBV18 and TRBJ2-7, is as follows: NAGVMQNPRHLVRRRGQEARLRCSPMKGHSHVYWYRQLPEEGLKFMVYLQKENIIDESGMPKERFSAEFPKEGPSILRIQQVVRGDSAAYFCASSPLKGVSYEQYFGPGTRLTVT.